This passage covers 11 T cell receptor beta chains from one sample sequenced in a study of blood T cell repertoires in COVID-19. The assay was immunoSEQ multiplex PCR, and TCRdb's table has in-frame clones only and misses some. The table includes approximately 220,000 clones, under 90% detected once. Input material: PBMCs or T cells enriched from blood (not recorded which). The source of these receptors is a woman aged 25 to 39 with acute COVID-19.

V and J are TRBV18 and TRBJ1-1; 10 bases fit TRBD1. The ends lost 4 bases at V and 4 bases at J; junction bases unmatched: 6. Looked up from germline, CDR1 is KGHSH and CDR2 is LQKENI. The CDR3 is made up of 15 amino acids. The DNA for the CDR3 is TGTGCCAGCTCACAGCAGGGACAGGGGATCACTGAAGCTTTCTTT. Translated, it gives CASSQQGQGITEAFF.

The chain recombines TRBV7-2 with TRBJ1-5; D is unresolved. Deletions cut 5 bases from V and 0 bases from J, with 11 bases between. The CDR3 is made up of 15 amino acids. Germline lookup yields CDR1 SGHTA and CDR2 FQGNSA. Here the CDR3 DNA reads TGTGCCAGCAGCCTTAGCGGGTATAGCAATCAGCCCCAGCATTTT. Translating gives CASSLSGYSNQPQHF.

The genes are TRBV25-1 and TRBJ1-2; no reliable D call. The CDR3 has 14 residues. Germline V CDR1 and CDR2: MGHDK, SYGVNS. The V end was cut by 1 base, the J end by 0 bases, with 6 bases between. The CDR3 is CASSESQTNYGYTF. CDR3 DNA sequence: TGTGCCAGCAGTGAATCACAAACTAACTATGGCTACACCTTC.

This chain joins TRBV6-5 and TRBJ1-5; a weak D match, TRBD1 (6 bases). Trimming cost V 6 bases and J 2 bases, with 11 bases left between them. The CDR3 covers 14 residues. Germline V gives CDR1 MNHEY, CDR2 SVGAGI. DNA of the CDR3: TGTGCCAGCAGCGAGAGACAGGGCAATCAGCCCCAGCATTTT. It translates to CASSERQGNQPQHF.

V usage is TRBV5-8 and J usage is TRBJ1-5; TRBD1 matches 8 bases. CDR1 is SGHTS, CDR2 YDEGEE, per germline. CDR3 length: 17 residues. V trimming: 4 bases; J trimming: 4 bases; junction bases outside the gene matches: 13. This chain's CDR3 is CASSQRTGRAMNQPQHF. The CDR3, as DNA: TGTGCCAGCAGCCAGCGGACAGGGCGGGCGATGAATCAGCCCCAGCATTTT. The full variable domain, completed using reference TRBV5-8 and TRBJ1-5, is EAGVTQSPTHLIKTRGQQATLRCSPISGHTSVYWYQQALGLGLQFLLWYDEGEERNRGNFPPRFSGRQFPNYSSELNVNALELEDSALYLCASSQRTGRAMNQPQHFGDGTRLSIL.

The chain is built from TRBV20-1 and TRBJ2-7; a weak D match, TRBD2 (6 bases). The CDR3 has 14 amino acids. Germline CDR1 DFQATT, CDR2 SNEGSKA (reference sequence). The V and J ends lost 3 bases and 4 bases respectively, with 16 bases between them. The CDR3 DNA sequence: TGCAGTGCTAGTGTGGAGGGCTCTCCATACGAGCAGTACTTC. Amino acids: CSASVEGSPYEQYF.

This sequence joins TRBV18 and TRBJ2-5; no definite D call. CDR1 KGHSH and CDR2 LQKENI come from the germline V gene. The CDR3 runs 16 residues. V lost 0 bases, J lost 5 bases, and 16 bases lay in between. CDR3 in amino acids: CASSPPSQSLRETQYF. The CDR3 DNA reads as TGTGCCAGCTCACCACCATCACAGAGCCTCCGGGAGACCCAGTACTTC.

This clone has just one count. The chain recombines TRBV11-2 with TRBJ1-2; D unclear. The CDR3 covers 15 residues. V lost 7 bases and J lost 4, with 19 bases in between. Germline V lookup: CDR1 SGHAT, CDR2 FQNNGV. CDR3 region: CASIPKPEWSYGYTF. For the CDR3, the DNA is TGTGCCAGCATCCCCAAACCTGAGTGGAGCTATGGCTACACCTTC.

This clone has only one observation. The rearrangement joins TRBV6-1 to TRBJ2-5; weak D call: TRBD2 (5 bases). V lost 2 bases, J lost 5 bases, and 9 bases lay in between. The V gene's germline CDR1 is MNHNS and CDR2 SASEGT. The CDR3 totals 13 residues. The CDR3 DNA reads TGTGCCAGCAGTGAACTGGGAGAGGAGACCCAGTACTTC. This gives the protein CASSELGEETQYF.

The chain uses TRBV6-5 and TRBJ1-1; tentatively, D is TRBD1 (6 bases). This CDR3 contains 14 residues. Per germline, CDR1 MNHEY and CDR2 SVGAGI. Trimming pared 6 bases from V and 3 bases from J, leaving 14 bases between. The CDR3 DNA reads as TGTGCCAGCAGCTCCCCCGGACAGTACACTGAAGCTTTCTTT. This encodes CASSSPGQYTEAFF.

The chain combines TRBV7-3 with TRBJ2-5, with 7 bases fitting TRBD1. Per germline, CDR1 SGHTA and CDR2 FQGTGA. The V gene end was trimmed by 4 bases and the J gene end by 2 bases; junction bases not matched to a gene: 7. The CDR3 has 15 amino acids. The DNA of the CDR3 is TGTGCCAGCAGCTCGCGCAGGGACAGTCAAGAGACCCAGTACTTC. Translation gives CASSSRRDSQETQYF. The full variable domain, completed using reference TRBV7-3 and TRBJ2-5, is GAGVSQTPSNKVTEKGKYVELRCDPISGHTALYWYRQSLGQGPEFLIYFQGTGAADDSGLPNDRFFAVRPEGSVSTLKIQRTERGDSAVYLCASSSRRDSQETQYFGPGTRLLVL.